One sample yielded the 17 T cell receptor beta chains listed below, sequenced in a study of lymphopenia after photon versus proton radiotherapy. Measured with immunoSEQ multiplex PCR; TCRdb has only the in-frame clones, and not every one. This table holds approximately 25,000 clones, roughly 82% found once. Specimen: peripheral blood, collected from a patient treated with proton-based radiotherapy. The receptors here all came from a woman in her 70s with pancreatic cancer.

The CDR3 nucleotides are TGTGCCAGCAGTTTATTGGGGCGATTAGAGACCCAGTACTTC. It translates to CASSLLGRLETQYF. This chain uses TRBV28 with TRBJ2-5, with D possibly being TRBD1 (5 bases). Per the germline V gene, CDR1 is MDHEN and CDR2 is SYDVKM. Trimming removed 1 base from V and 4 bases from J, with 10 bases in between. This CDR3 is built from 14 residues.

The CDR3 nucleotides read TGTGCCAGCAGCTTATTATCGGCTAGCGGGATTAGCTCCTACAATGAGCAGTTCTTC. This codes for CASSLLSASGISSYNEQFF. The V call is TRBV7-6, the J call TRBJ2-1; 9 bases align to TRBD2. The CDR3 contains 19 residues. Trimming took 2 bases from V and 0 from J; bases not matched to a gene: 11. Germline V gives CDR1 SGHVS, CDR2 FNYEAQ. The full variable domain, completed using reference TRBV7-6 and TRBJ2-1, is GAGVSQSPRYKVTKRGQDVALRCDPISGHVSLYWYRQALGQGPEFLTYFNYEAQQDKSGLPNDRFSAERPEGSISTLTIQRTEQRDSAMYRCASSLLSASGISSYNEQFFGPGTRLTVL.

The chain carries TRBV10-2 and TRBJ1-5; tentatively, D is TRBD1 (6 bases). V dropped 3 bases and J dropped 2 bases, with 17 bases sitting between them. Germline CDR1 and CDR2: WSHSY and SAAADI. The CDR3 covers 17 residues. The CDR3 DNA reads TGCGCCAGCAGTGATGCCCGATCAGGGGTTGGCAATCAGCCCCAGCATTTT. It encodes CASSDARSGVGNQPQHF.

There are a few counts of this clone. This CDR3 reads CASSSPKGPNTDTQYF. For the CDR3, the DNA is TGTGCCAGCAGTTCCCCCAAGGGACCCAACACAGATACGCAGTATTTT. The rearrangement uses TRBV6-6 and TRBJ2-3; D is tentatively TRBD1 or TRBD2 (5 bases each). The V end was cut by 4 bases, the J end by 2 bases, with 16 bases between. This CDR3 is built from 16 residues. Germline V gene lookup returns CDR1 MNHNY and CDR2 SVGAGI (reference sequence).

This rearrangement joins TRBV6-5 to TRBJ2-7; D unresolved. Trimming left V 7 bases short and J 3 bases short, with 16 bases between. Germline V gene lookup returns CDR1 MNHEY and CDR2 SVGAGI. The CDR3 totals 14 residues. In nucleotides, the CDR3 is TGTGCCAGCACCCCACCGAACCGAGGCTACGAGCAGTACTTC. Its protein is CASTPPNRGYEQYF.

This clone was picked up one time. The rearrangement uses TRBV18 and TRBJ1-4; D remains ambiguous. Germline V gives CDR1 KGHSH, CDR2 LQKENI. The V and J ends lost 0 bases and 6 bases respectively, with 14 bases between them. This CDR3 region has 16 residues. This chain's CDR3 is CASSPPNGGRYEKLFF. Written as DNA, the CDR3 is TGTGCCAGCTCACCACCCAATGGCGGACGCTATGAAAAACTGTTTTTT.

CDR3 nucleotide sequence: TGTGCCAGTAGTATAGCCCTAGCGGGAGGGATCTACGAGCAGTACTTC. Protein product: CASSIALAGGIYEQYF. The chain uses TRBV19 and TRBJ2-7, with 12 bases that match TRBD2. V lost 1 base and J lost 3; bases outside the gene matches: 4. CDR3 length equals 16 residues. In germline, CDR1 is LNHDA, CDR2 SQIVND (reference sequence).

The DNA of the CDR3 is TGTGCCAGCAGGGCCGGGACTAGCGGGAGGGCCATCACAGATACGCAGTATTTT. Its translation is CASRAGTSGRAITDTQYF. This chain uses TRBV28 with TRBJ2-3, with 16 bases identical to TRBD2. This CDR3 is 18 amino acids long. CDR1 is MDHEN and CDR2 is SYDVKM in the germline V gene. V was clipped by 6 bases and J by 2 bases; unmatched bases: 8.

This sequence joins TRBV2 and TRBJ2-7; tentative D call: TRBD1 (6 bases). V was cut by 5 bases and J by 3 bases, with 20 bases left in between. The CDR3 extends over 16 amino acids. Germline-derived CDR1 and CDR2 are SNHLY and FYNNEI. The chain's CDR3 is CASSQNLGGRGYEQYF. As DNA, the CDR3 is TGTGCCAGCAGTCAAAATTTAGGGGGAAGGGGCTACGAGCAGTACTTC.

The V call is TRBV5-6, the J call TRBJ2-5; 11 nucleotides align to TRBD2. From germline, CDR1 is SGHDT and CDR2 YYEEEE. J was trimmed by 3 bases and V by 1 base; bases with no gene match: 11. This CDR3 comprises 18 residues. This CDR3 reads CASSLSPGGTSGKETQYF. The DNA of the CDR3 is TGTGCCAGCAGCTTGTCCCCGGGCGGGACTAGCGGTAAAGAGACCCAGTACTTC.

This clone appeared a few times. This chain joins TRBV21-1 and TRBJ1-4; TRBD1, the table's D call, lacks a check against the DNA. TRBV21-1 is termed a pseudogene. This CDR3 has 19 amino acids. CDR3 in DNA: TGTGCCAGCAGCAAAGCGCGTCGTTGGAGGGGGCGAGATAATGAAAAACTGTTTTTT. This translates into CASSKARRWRGRDNEKLFF.

V is TRBV7-2 and J is TRBJ2-5; 9 positions match TRBD2. Losses at the gene ends were 8 bases for V and 5 bases for J; bases not matched to a gene: 12. Germline values: CDR1 SGHTA, CDR2 FQGNSA. The CDR3 has 15 amino acids. The CDR3 is CASSKQLAGKETQYF. The CDR3 DNA reads TGTGCCAGCTCAAAGCAGCTAGCGGGAAAGGAGACCCAGTACTTC.

The chain links TRBV11-2 to TRBJ2-7; D possibly corresponds to TRBD2 (6 bases). The V end was cut by 5 bases, the J end by 3 bases, with 14 bases between. This CDR3 contains 14 residues. Germline CDR1 SGHAT, CDR2 FQNNGV. The CDR3 spells CASSRRDKLYEQYF. CDR3 DNA sequence: TGTGCCAGCAGCCGGCGGGATAAGCTCTACGAGCAGTACTTC.

The CDR3 region is CASSLWGIGELFF. In nucleotides, the CDR3 is TGTGCCAGCAGTTTATGGGGGATCGGGGAGCTGTTTTTT. The chain carries TRBV27 and TRBJ2-2, with D perhaps TRBD1 or TRBD2 (5 bases each). The CDR3 is made up of 13 amino acids. Trimming shortened V by 1 base and J by 7 bases, and 7 bases separated the two germline ends. Looked up from germline, CDR1 is MNHEY and CDR2 is SMNVEV (reference sequence).

The V gene is TRBV13, the J gene TRBJ2-1; TRBD2 aligns across 8 bases. Trimming cost V 1 base and J 2 bases; bases outside gene matches: 10. CDR1 PRHDT and CDR2 FYEKMQ come from the germline V gene (reference sequence). This CDR3 is 18 amino acids long. The chain's CDR3 is CASSLESLAATTYNEQFF. Written as DNA, the CDR3 is TGTGCCAGCAGCTTAGAGTCACTAGCGGCAACTACCTACAATGAGCAGTTCTTC.

This clone was counted once. V usage is TRBV9 and J usage is TRBJ2-2, with 7 bases fitting TRBD2. The germline CDR1 and CDR2 sequences are SGDLS and YYNGEE. Trimming took 0 bases from V and 4 from J; bases not matched to a gene: 9. The CDR3 length is 17 residues. The CDR3 here is CASSVDPSGVGTGELFF. CDR3 coding DNA: TGTGCCAGCAGCGTAGACCCTAGCGGAGTGGGCACCGGGGAGCTGTTTTTT.

This CDR3 is CASTSPAGEGFNYGYTF. The CDR3 DNA reads as TGTGCCAGCACCAGCCCAGCAGGAGAAGGCTTTAACTATGGCTACACCTTC. The J gene is TRBJ1-2, the V gene TRBV28, with D unclear. The V gene's germline CDR1 is MDHEN and CDR2 SYDVKM. The length of the CDR3 is 17 residues. V was shortened by 7 bases and J by 1 base, with 22 bases between the two germline ends.